The T cell receptor beta chain described here comes from a study of blood T cell repertoires in COVID-19. Authors' analysis steps: Counts of nucleated cells, estimated from reference gene primer amplification, were obtained. Profiled with immunoSEQ multiplex PCR; TCRdb holds only in-frame clones, not every one. V and J calls and clone size are copied from that table; D and trimming were computed from the DNA. The sample yields about 250,000 clones, around 82% seen once. The V end was cut by 5 bases, the J end by 6 bases, with 17 bases between. This CDR3 region has 15 residues. Looked up from germline, CDR1 is SGHAT and CDR2 is FQNNGV.

Sample: peripheral blood. The source of this sequence is a man aged 35 to 55 with active or convalescent COVID-19. The chain recombines TRBV11-2 with TRBJ1-5; a weak D match, TRBD1 (5 bases). The chain's CDR3 is CASSPDGGIGQPQHF. The CDR3 bases are TGTGCCAGCAGCCCCGACGGGGGAATCGGTCAGCCCCAGCATTTT.